Below are 22 T cell receptor beta chains sequenced from a single sample in a study of cytomegalovirus exposure and HLA in healthy donors. A multiplex PCR was run with 60 Vbeta primers and 13 Jbeta primers. Some clones are missing from TCRdb's copy, which holds only in-frame ones; the method was immunoSEQ multiplex PCR. The repertoire includes 150,000 to 200,000 clones, roughly 80% of them detected once, and around 6.1% sits in the top ten. Sequencing was carried out using PBMCs. All receptors come from a woman aged 25 to 39 in good health and CMV-seropositive.

In its sample, this clone is medium-sized. The chain combines TRBV5-4 with TRBJ2-7; D perhaps matches TRBD2 (5 bases). Germline V CDR1 and CDR2: SGHNT, YYREEE (reference sequence). V lost 4 bases to trimming and J lost 7 bases, with 9 bases between them. This CDR3 has 11 amino acids. CDR3: CASSDYGEQYF. The CDR3 bases are TGTGCCAGCAGCGACTATGGTGAGCAGTACTTC. The full variable domain, its missing parts supplied by reference TRBV5-4 and TRBJ2-7, is ETGVTQSPTHLIKTRGQQVTLRCSSQSGHNTVSWYQQALGQGPQFIFQYYREEENGRGNFPPRFSGLQFPNYSSELNVNALELDDSALYLCASSDYGEQYFGPGTRLTVT.

This clone was recorded a few times. The CDR3 is CASSQAPRTGNTIYF. As DNA, the CDR3 is TGCGCCAGCAGCCAAGCACCGAGGACTGGAAACACCATATATTTT. The rearrangement links TRBV4-3 to TRBJ1-3, with no clear D. The V gene lost 1 base and the J gene lost 2 bases, with 9 bases spanning the gap. CDR1 and CDR2 (germline): LGHNA, YSLEER. This CDR3 is built from 15 residues.

This chain connects TRBV7-9 to TRBJ1-2; TRBD1 matches 8 bases. The CDR3 has 14 residues. V trimming: 5 bases; J trimming: 3 bases; junction bases outside the gene matches: 5. The germline CDR1 and CDR2 sequences are SEHNR and FQNEAQ (reference sequence). The CDR3 coding sequence is TGTGCCAGCAGCCCCTTGGACAGGGACTATGGCTACACCTTC. It yields the protein CASSPLDRDYGYTF.

This clone was seen once. V usage is TRBV5-1 and J usage is TRBJ2-1; D ambiguous. The CDR3 is 13 residues long. Germline-derived CDR1 and CDR2 are SGHRS and YFSETQ. V gave up 1 base and J gave up 5 bases, with 7 bases separating them. CDR3 protein: CASSLNLNNEQFF. As DNA, the CDR3 is TGCGCCAGCAGCTTGAACCTAAACAATGAGCAGTTCTTC.

This chain uses TRBV7-9 with TRBJ1-2; no clear D. Germline V gene data show CDR1 as SEHNR and CDR2 as FQNEAQ (reference sequence). The CDR3 sequence is 15 residues long. Trimming stripped 5 bases from V and 4 bases from J, with 17 bases between. The CDR3 protein is CASSPSDSTIYGYTF. CDR3 DNA: TGTGCCAGCAGCCCCTCGGACTCAACGATCTATGGCTACACCTTC.

The chain is built from TRBV11-1 and TRBJ1-1, with D unresolved. Germline CDR1 reads SGHAT; CDR2 reads FQDESV (reference sequence). The V and J ends lost 8 bases and 11 bases respectively, with 21 bases between them. The CDR3 length is 13 residues. In nucleotides, the CDR3 is TGTGCCAGCGTTCCAAGTACGGCCCGCGGGGCTTTCTTT. As protein: CASVPSTARGAFF.

In this sample, this clone turned up a few times. The chain links TRBV10-3 to TRBJ2-1; TRBD1 might be the D (6 bases). Trimming left V 6 bases short and J 0 bases short, with 15 bases between. Looked up from germline, CDR1 is ENHRY and CDR2 is SYGVKD. This CDR3 spans 16 amino acids. The CDR3, as DNA: TGTGCCATCAGGGACCGACAGGTTAGCTCCTACAATGAGCAGTTCTTC. Its protein product is CAIRDRQVSSYNEQFF.

This chain uses TRBV18 with TRBJ2-7, with 12 bases lining up with TRBD1. The CDR3 is 15 amino acids. Germline assignment: CDR1 KGHSH and CDR2 LQKENI. Trimming took 1 base from V and 5 from J; bases not matched to a gene: 3. CDR3 sequence: CASSPLGQGAHEQYF. The CDR3 region has the DNA TGTGCCAGCTCACCACTGGGACAGGGGGCCCACGAGCAGTACTTC.

CDR3 sequence reads: CATHGGGGNSPLHF. DNA of the CDR3: TGTGCCACCCACGGGGGAGGAGGAAATTCACCCCTCCACTTT. This rearrangement joins TRBV27 to TRBJ1-6; D may be TRBD1 (5 bases). The V end lost 10 bases, the J end lost 7 bases, and 17 bases lay between the germline ends. This CDR3 has 14 amino acids. From germline, CDR1 is MNHEY and CDR2 SMNVEV (reference sequence).

The rearrangement uses TRBV6-1 and TRBJ1-2; 7 nucleotides line up with TRBD1. The CDR3 consists of 14 residues. Trimming removed 4 bases from V and 4 bases from J; junction bases left unmatched: 6. Germline V gene sequence: CDR1 MNHNS, CDR2 SASEGT. The CDR3 bases are TGTGCCAGCAGTGGTACAGGGGCGGGCTATGGCTACACCTTC. It translates to CASSGTGAGYGYTF.

The chain couples TRBV15 to TRBJ2-1, with 13 bases lining up with TRBD2. The CDR3 totals 18 residues. Germline CDR1 reads LNHNV; CDR2 reads YYDKDF (reference sequence). V lost 5 bases, J lost 2 bases, and 9 bases stayed unmatched. The CDR3 is CATSGGLAGDPPYNEQFF. CDR3 nucleotide sequence: TGTGCCACCAGCGGAGGACTAGCGGGAGACCCCCCCTACAATGAGCAGTTCTTC.

The rearrangement joins TRBV27 to TRBJ2-1; D is possibly TRBD2 (6 bases). V was shortened by 5 bases and J by 0 bases, with 11 bases between the two germline ends. The CDR3 length is 15 residues. Per the germline V gene, CDR1 is MNHEY and CDR2 is SMNVEV (reference sequence). The CDR3 spells CASSPGLYSYNEQFF. The CDR3 nucleotides are TGTGCCAGCAGTCCGGGACTGTACTCCTACAATGAGCAGTTCTTC.

V is TRBV15 and J is TRBJ2-2, with D unresolved. Germline loops: CDR1 LNHNV, CDR2 YYDKDF (reference sequence). Trimming took off 3 bases at V and 4 bases at J, with 9 bases between the two ends. The CDR3 length is 14 residues. The CDR3 loop reads CATSRRRSTGELFF. The CDR3 DNA follows: TGTGCCACCAGCAGGAGGAGATCCACCGGGGAGCTGTTTTTT.

In the case of this clone: This is likely a read error, given that the CDR3 carries no conserved phenylalanine or tryptophan at its end. The genes are TRBV4-1 and TRBJ2-7; the match to TRBD1 covers 10 bases. V gave up 1 base and J gave up 3 bases; unmatched junction bases: 3. The CDR3 extends over 15 amino acids. Per the germline V gene, CDR1 is MGHRA and CDR2 is YSYEKL. CDR3 sequence: CASSQATGGGYEQYL. The CDR3 DNA follows: TGCGCCAGCAGCCAAGCGACAGGGGGCGGCTACGAGCAGTACCTC.

The rearrangement joins TRBV13 to TRBJ2-5; perhaps TRBD2 as D (7 bases). The tail of the sequence fits TRBJ2-7 better, so the J call may be wrong. Germline V gives CDR1 PRHDT, CDR2 FYEKMQ (reference sequence). There are 15 residues in the CDR3. The CDR3 region is CASSFIPGGLPEQYF. CDR3 nucleotide sequence: TGTGCCAGCAGCTTTATTCCGGGGGGCCTCCCCGAGCAGTACTTC.

The V gene is TRBV19, the J gene TRBJ1-4, with 8 bases fitting TRBD1. Germline values: CDR1 LNHDA, CDR2 SQIVND (reference sequence). J gave up 5 bases and V 5 bases, and 4 bases lay outside the gene matches. The CDR3 extends over 14 amino acids. As DNA, the CDR3 is TGTGCCAGTAGTGAGCGACAGGGGAATGAAAAACTGTTTTTT. This encodes CASSERQGNEKLFF.

The V gene is TRBV7-9, the J gene TRBJ2-7; TRBD2 agrees at 9 bases. With 5 bases clipped from V and 3 bases from J, the junction kept 11 bases outside the gene matches. Germline CDR1 and CDR2: SEHNR and FQNEAQ (reference sequence). The CDR3 totals 16 residues. The CDR3: CASSIRRGRAVYEQYF. In nucleotides, the CDR3 is TGTGCCAGCAGCATCCGCCGCGGGAGGGCAGTCTACGAGCAGTACTTC. Using reference TRBV7-9 and TRBJ2-7 for the parts outside the CDR3, the full variable domain is DTGVSQNPRHKITKRGQNVTFRCDPISEHNRLYWYRQTLGQGPEFLTYFQNEAQLEKSRLLSDRFSAERPKGSFSTLEIQRTEQGDSAMYLCASSIRRGRAVYEQYFGPGTRLTVT.

This chain connects TRBV5-1 to TRBJ2-5; weak D call: TRBD2 (5 bases). Looked up from germline, CDR1 is SGHRS and CDR2 is YFSETQ. This CDR3 is built from 14 residues. V gave up 1 base and J gave up 1 base, with 8 bases separating them. The CDR3 DNA reads TGCGCCAGCAGCTTGAGGCTAGCCCAAGAGACCCAGTACTTC. This encodes CASSLRLAQETQYF.

Remarks on this clone: An end of the junction differs from the germline gene, which may be a read error. This rearrangement joins TRBV7-8 to TRBJ1-2, with D maybe TRBD1 (5 bases). The CDR3 sequence is 13 residues long. Germline V gives CDR1 SGHVS, CDR2 FQNEAQ. The CDR3 nucleotides are TGTGCCAGCAGCTTAGCGCGGGACGGATGGGGTTTTTTC. Amino acids: CASSLARDGWGFF.

This clone was counted only a few times. The chain links TRBV4-1 to TRBJ2-1, with a weak D call TRBD2 (5 bases). Per the germline V gene, CDR1 is MGHRA and CDR2 is YSYEKL. The CDR3 contains 18 residues. V lost 4 bases to trimming and J lost 0 bases, with 19 bases between them. The CDR3 DNA reads as TGCGCCAGCAGCCGACTACGCCTTGGGTTAAGCTCCTACAATGAGCAGTTCTTC. Its translation is CASSRLRLGLSSYNEQFF.

This chain links TRBV10-3 with TRBJ1-5; no clear D gene. The germline V gene has CDR1 ENHRY and CDR2 SYGVKD. Trimming left V 2 bases short and J 6 bases short, with 8 bases between. There are 13 residues in the CDR3. CDR3 coding DNA: TGTGCCATCAGTGAGGAGGTAATTCAGCCCCAGCATTTT. This translates into CAISEEVIQPQHF.

The V and J genes are TRBV5-8 and TRBJ2-7, with 7 bases identical to TRBD2. The CDR3 extends over 16 amino acids. V lost 0 bases and J lost 3; bases outside the gene matches: 9. The V gene's germline CDR1 is SGHTS and CDR2 YDEGEE. In DNA, the CDR3 is TGTGCCAGCAGCTTGGGTTCTGGAGCGGGAAGCTACGAGCAGTACTTC. It encodes CASSLGSGAGSYEQYF.